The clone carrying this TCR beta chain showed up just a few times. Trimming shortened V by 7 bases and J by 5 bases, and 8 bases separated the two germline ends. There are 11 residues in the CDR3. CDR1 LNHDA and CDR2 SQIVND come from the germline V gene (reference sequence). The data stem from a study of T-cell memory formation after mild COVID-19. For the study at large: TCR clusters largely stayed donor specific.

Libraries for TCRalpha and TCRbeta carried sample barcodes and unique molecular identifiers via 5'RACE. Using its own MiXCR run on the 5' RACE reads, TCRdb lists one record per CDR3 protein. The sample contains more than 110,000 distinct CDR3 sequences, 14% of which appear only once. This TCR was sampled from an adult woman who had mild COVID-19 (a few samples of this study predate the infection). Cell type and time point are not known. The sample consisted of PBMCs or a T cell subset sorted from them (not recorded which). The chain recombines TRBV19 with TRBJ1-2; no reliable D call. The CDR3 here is CASMDSYGYTF. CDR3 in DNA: TGTGCCAGTATGGATTCATATGGCTACACCTTC.